This entry lists 8 T cell receptor beta chains sequenced from one sample in a study of CD8+CD57+ T cells in acquired aplastic anemia. The patients chosen for sequencing had shown expansion of CD8+CD57+ cells (detected by flow cytometry). Genomic DNA provided the template from which TCR beta VDJ and CDR3 profiles were obtained. One entry per CDR3 protein results from TCRdb running MiXCR on the reads. The repertoire holds 100,000 to 150,000 distinct CDR3 sequences, with approximately 40% as singletons. Input material: sorted CD4+, CD8+, or CD8+CD57+ T cells (not recorded which) from PBMCs. All receptors come from a human donor with aplastic anemia.

This clonotype was seen only once. A much bigger clone sits one base away, suggesting this may be a read error. CDR3 loop: CASSQLLAVGTQYF. The CDR3 bases are TGTGCCAGCAGCCAACTACTAGCGGTGGGGACCCAGTACTTC. V and J are TRBV4-2 and TRBJ2-5, with TRBD2 identical over 8 bases. Germline CDR1 is LGHNA and CDR2 is YNFKEQ. V lost 2 bases to trimming and J lost 7 bases; unmatched junction nucleotides: 6. The length of the CDR3 is 14 residues.

This clonotype was found a few times. This chain joins TRBV18 and TRBJ2-3; TRBD1 matches 7 bases. The V gene end was trimmed by 2 bases and the J gene end by 2 bases; junction bases not matched to a gene: 4. Germline V lookup: CDR1 KGHSH, CDR2 LQKENI. The length of the CDR3 is 15 residues. The CDR3 loop is CASSPGDSHTDTQYF. CDR3 bases: TGTGCCAGCTCACCAGGGGACAGCCACACAGATACGCAGTATTTT.

The chain links TRBV19 to TRBJ2-2; D unclear. Looked up from germline, CDR1 is LNHDA and CDR2 is SQIVND (reference sequence). V was cut by 3 bases and J by 7 bases, with 9 bases left in between. There are 13 residues in the CDR3. The DNA of the CDR3 is TGTGCCAGTAGTATCCAGGCTAGCGGGGAGCTGTTTTTT. Translating it yields CASSIQASGELFF.

This clonotype was counted a few times. This chain joins TRBV5-1 and TRBJ2-3; D ambiguous. Germline-derived CDR1 and CDR2 are SGHRS and YFSETQ. The germline V and J ends were trimmed by 4 bases and 2 bases, with 5 bases remaining between them. There are 12 residues in the CDR3. This CDR3 is CASSKNTDTQYF. CDR3 sequence (DNA): TGCGCCAGCAGCAAGAACACAGATACGCAGTATTTT.

At least ten counts were recorded for this clonotype. The chain has TRBV11-2 and TRBJ2-1, with D possibly matching TRBD2 (5 bases). Trimming removed 1 base from V and 11 bases from J, with 12 bases in between. Germline V gene lookup returns CDR1 SGHAT and CDR2 FQNNGV. There are 13 residues in the CDR3. The CDR3 loop is CASSLGASTQQFF. DNA of the CDR3: TGTGCCAGCAGCTTAGGGGCTAGCACTCAGCAGTTCTTC.

This clonotype was seen many times. This chain links TRBV2 with TRBJ2-3; 7 bases map to TRBD2. CDR1 and CDR2 from the germline V gene are SNHLY and FYNNEI. V shed 4 bases, J shed 8 bases, and the junction held 9 bases outside the gene matches. The CDR3 covers 14 residues. The CDR3 spells CASSGAGNQITQYF. As DNA, the CDR3 is TGTGCCAGCAGTGGAGCGGGGAATCAGATTACGCAGTATTTT.

This clonotype was seen more than once but under ten times. This may be a read error: a much more frequent sequence differs by one nucleotide. The chain joins TRBV5-1 to TRBJ1-2, with 7 positions matching TRBD1. V shed 4 bases and J 7 bases; nucleotides not matched to a gene: 4. The CDR3 runs 12 residues. CDR1 and CDR2 (germline): SGHRS, YFSETQ. CDR3: CASSGQVCGYTF. CDR3 in DNA: TGCGCCAGCAGCGGACAGGTATGTGGCTACACCTTC.

This clonotype was recorded many times. The J gene is TRBJ2-1, the V gene TRBV11-2, with 8 bases fitting TRBD1. J was trimmed by 7 bases and V by 1 base; bases with no gene match: 9. Germline-derived CDR1 and CDR2 are SGHAT and FQNNGV. The CDR3 spans 16 residues. The CDR3 DNA sequence: TGTGCCAGCAGCTTAGTTCCAGGGGGCGAAAGGAATGAGCAGTTCTTC. Amino acid sequence: CASSLVPGGERNEQFF. Supplemented by reference TRBV11-2 and TRBJ2-1, the full variable domain reads EAGVAQSPRYKIIEKRQSVAFWCNPISGHATLYWYQQILGQGPKLLIQFQNNGVVDDSQLPKDRFSAERLKGVDSTLKIQPAKLEDSAVYLCASSLVPGGERNEQFFGPGTRLTVL.